These T cell receptor beta chains were read from a single sample in a study of response to subunit inactivated influenza vaccine. TCRdb ran MiXCR on the RT-PCR reads and lists one entry per CDR3 protein. The sample carries 400,000 to 650,000 distinct CDR3 sequences, 6% to 9% recorded once. The sample in question was PBMCs from blood, obtained around 2 years after vaccination. The receptors stem from a man aged 45 to 75 who received an inactivated influenza vaccine. Each CDR3 is given with its conserved first and last residue. The order of the fields is V gene, J gene, CDR3 protein.

TRBV27	TRBJ1-1	CASSWTGPNTEAFF
TRBV6-5	TRBJ1-2	CASREGTAGYTF
TRBV7-2	TRBJ2-7	CASSRTGTGVYEQYF
TRBV7-4	TRBJ2-7	CASSQRWPGMGYEQYF
TRBV4-2	TRBJ2-7	CASSLDVKDYEQYF
TRBV20-1	TRBJ2-3	CSARLAGGTDTQYF
TRBV10-3	TRBJ2-7	CAISGGTDFSYEQYF
TRBV20-1	TRBJ1-2	CSASLGSGYGYTF
TRBV28	TRBJ2-1	CASSPPDWNEQFF
TRBV19	TRBJ2-3	CASSIRAMERHTQYF
TRBV5-1	TRBJ2-6	CASSFGTGSGANVLTF
TRBV20-1	TRBJ2-4	CSARGGSGGVQYF
TRBV11-2	TRBJ1-1	CASSLEGGQAAFF
TRBV3-1	TRBJ2-2	CASSQGYRGRGGELFF
TRBV12-3/TRBV12-4	TRBJ2-7	CASSRTSGGPRDEQYF
TRBV19	TRBJ1-1	CASSLEGALGKTEAFF
TRBV29-1	TRBJ2-2	CSVELENTGELFF
TRBV6-2/TRBV6-3	TRBJ2-7	CASSPPTSGRYEQYF